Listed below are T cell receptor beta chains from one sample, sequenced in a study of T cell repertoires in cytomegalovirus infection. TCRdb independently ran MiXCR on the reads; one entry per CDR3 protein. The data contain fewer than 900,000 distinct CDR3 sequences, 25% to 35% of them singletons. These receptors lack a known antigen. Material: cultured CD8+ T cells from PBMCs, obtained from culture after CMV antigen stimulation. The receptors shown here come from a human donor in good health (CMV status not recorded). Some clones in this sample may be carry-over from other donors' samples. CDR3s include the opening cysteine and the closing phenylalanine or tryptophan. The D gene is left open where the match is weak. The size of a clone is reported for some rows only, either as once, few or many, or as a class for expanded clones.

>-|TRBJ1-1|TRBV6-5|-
TGTGCCAGCAGTTGGACCACAAGTAACACTGAAGCTTTCTTT
CASSWTTSNTEAFF
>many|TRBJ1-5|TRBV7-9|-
TGTGCCAGCAGTCTTGGAGCTGACAATCAGCCCCAGCATTTT
CASSLGADNQPQHF
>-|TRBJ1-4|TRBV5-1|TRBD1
TGCGCCAGCAGCCTTAACAGGGGAACTAATGAAAAACTGTTTTTT
CASSLNRGTNEKLFF
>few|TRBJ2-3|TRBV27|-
TGTGCCAGCAGCCTCGTCGGTCGGTTGACTACAGATACGCAGTATTTT
CASSLVGRLTTDTQYF
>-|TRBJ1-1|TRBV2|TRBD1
TGTGCCAGCAAGCCGGGACAGCCAATGAACACTGAAGCTTTCTTT
CASKPGQPMNTEAFF
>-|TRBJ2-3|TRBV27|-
TGTGCCAGCAGCCAGACCATCACAGATACGCAGTGTTTT
CASSQTITDTQCF
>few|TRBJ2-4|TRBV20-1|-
TGCAGCACAACTATCCGGGACACTAAACACATTCAGTACTTC
CSTTIRDTKHIQYF
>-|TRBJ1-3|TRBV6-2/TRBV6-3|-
TGTGCCAGCAGATTCAGGTTACAAGGAAGCGAGACCTCTGGAAACACCATATATTTT
CASRFRLQGSETSGNTIYF
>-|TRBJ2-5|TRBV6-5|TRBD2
TGTGCCAGCAGTACTAGCGGAGAGACCCAGTACTTC
CASSTSGETQYF
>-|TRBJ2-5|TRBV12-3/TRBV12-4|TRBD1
TGTGCCAGCAGTTCGTTACAGGGGTACCAAGAGACCCAGTACTTC
CASSSLQGYQETQYF
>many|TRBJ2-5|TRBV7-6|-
TGTGCCAGCAGCTTAGCGGGCAGGGCGGGGGAGACCCAGTACTTC
CASSLAGRAGETQYF
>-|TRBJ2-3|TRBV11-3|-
TGTGCCAGCAGCCTTGGAAACACCTTCACAGATACGCAGTATTTT
CASSLGNTFTDTQYF
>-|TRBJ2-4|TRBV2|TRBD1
TGTGCCAGCAGTGGGTGGTTCCGGGAGGACAGGGGGACAAACATTCAGTACTTC
CASSGWFREDRGTNIQYF
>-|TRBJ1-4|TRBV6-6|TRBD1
TGTGCCAGCAGTTACCTGGACAGGGAGAATGAAAAACTGTTTTTT
CASSYLDRENEKLFF
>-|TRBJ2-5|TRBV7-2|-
TGTGCCAGCACCCTAAGGGCCGATCAAGAGACCCAGTACTTC
CASTLRADQETQYF
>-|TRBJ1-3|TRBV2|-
TGTGCCAGCGAGGGGTCTGGAAACACCATATATTTT
CASEGSGNTIYF
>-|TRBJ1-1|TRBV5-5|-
TGTGCCAGCAGCGAAGGTTATAATTCGCGGTTCGGGGCTTTCTTT
CASSEGYNSRFGAFF
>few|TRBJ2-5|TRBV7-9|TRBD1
TGTGCCAGCAGCTTAGGGGCAGGGGGCTTCCAAGAGACCCAGTACTTC
CASSLGAGGFQETQYF
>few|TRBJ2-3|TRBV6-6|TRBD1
TGTGCCAGCAGTTACAGGGGGCAAGATACGCAGTATTTT
CASSYRGQDTQYF
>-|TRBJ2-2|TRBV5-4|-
TGTGCCAGCCCCAAGACCACCGGGGAGCTGTTTTTT
CASPKTTGELFF
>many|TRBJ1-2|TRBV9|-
TGTGCCAGCAGCGAAGCGGCGGACGGTGGTAACTATGGCTACACCTTC
CASSEAADGGNYGYTF
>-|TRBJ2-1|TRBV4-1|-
TGCGCCAGCAGCCAAGACAGGGGTCTGGTCAATGAGCAGTTCTTC
CASSQDRGLVNEQFF
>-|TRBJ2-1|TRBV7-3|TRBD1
TGTGCCAGCAGCCCCCGCTCCGGGACAGGGCCAAACAATGAGCAGTTCTTC
CASSPRSGTGPNNEQFF
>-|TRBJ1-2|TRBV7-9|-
TGTGCCAGCAGCTTGGACAATCCCCTTGGCTACACCTTC
CASSLDNPLGYTF
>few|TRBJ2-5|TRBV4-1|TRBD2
TGCGCCAGCAGCCCTTTTATGCGGGGGCAAGAGACCCAGTACTTC
CASSPFMRGQETQYF
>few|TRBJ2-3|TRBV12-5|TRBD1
TGTGCTAGTGGTTTGGGGACAGGGAATAACCCCTATGCAGATACGCAGTATTTT
CASGLGTGNNPYADTQYF
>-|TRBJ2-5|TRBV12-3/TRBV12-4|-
TGTGCCAGCAGCTTTAAGCAGGGCCGACAAGAGACCCAGTACTTC
CASSFKQGRQETQYF
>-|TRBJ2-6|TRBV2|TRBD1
TGTGCCTACCTAAAGGACAGGGGGCGAGAGACTGGGGCCAACGTCCTGACTTTC
CAYLKDRGRETGANVLTF
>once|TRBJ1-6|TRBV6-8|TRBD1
TGTGCCAGCTGGGACAGTCAGAACAATAATTCACCCCTCCACTTT
CASWDSQNNNSPLHF
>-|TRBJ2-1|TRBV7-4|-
TGTGCCAGCAGCCCAGGGCACCTATCCTACAATGAGCAGTTCTTC
CASSPGHLSYNEQFF
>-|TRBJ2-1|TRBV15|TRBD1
TGTGCCACCAGTGCTCGGACAGGGGGCTACAATGAGCAGTTCTTC
CATSARTGGYNEQFF
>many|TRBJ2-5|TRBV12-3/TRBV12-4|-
TGTGCCAGCACCCAGTTGGGTGTAGAGACCCAGTACTTC
CASTQLGVETQYF
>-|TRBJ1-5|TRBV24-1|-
TGTGCCACCAGTGATTTCCAATTCAATCAGCCCCAGCATTTT
CATSDFQFNQPQHF
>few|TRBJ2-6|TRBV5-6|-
TGTGCCAGCAGCTGGGTGGAAATAGGGGCCAACGTCCTGACTTTC
CASSWVEIGANVLTF
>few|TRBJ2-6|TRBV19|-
TGTGCCAGTAGTCCGAGACCCGGGACTTCTGGGGCCAACGTCCTGACTTTC
CASSPRPGTSGANVLTF
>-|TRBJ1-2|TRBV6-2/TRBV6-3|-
TGTGCCAGCAGTAACGACAGAAATTACGCCTATGGCTACACCTTC
CASSNDRNYAYGYTF
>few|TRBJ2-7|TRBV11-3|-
TGTGCCAGCAGCTCCCGGGACGGGGCCTACGAGCAGTACTTC
CASSSRDGAYEQYF
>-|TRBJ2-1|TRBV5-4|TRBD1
TGTGCCAGCAGCTCAGGGGACAGGGCACCCTACGATGAGCAGTTCTTC
CASSSGDRAPYDEQFF
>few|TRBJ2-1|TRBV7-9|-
TGTGCCAGCAGCTTAGCGACATCCGAGACAGGTACCTACAATGAGCAGTTCTTC
CASSLATSETGTYNEQFF
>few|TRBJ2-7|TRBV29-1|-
TGCAGCGTTGAGCCGGCATCAGGGTTCGGGGGATCCTACGAGCAGTACTTC
CSVEPASGFGGSYEQYF
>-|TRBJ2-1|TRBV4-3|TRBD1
TGCGCCAGCAGCCAAGATCCCTTCACCGGGACAGGGGGAGGTTATGAGCAGTTCTTC
CASSQDPFTGTGGGYEQFF
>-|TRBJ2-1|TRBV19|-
TGTGCCAGTACGGACGGACCTCCTTTGGGAAGCAATGAGCAGTTCTTC
CASTDGPPLGSNEQFF
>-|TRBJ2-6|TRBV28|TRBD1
TGTGCCAGCAGCCATCCCGCGGGACAGGGACTCGCTGGGGCCAACGTCCTGACTTTC
CASSHPAGQGLAGANVLTF
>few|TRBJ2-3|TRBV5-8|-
TGTGCCAGCAGCGGGGGGCCCATTGTAGATACGCAGTATTTT
CASSGGPIVDTQYF
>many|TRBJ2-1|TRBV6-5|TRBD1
TGTGCCAGCAGTTTCGGGAGTGCCTACCGGGACAGGGTTTTTAATGAGCAGTTCTTC
CASSFGSAYRDRVFNEQFF
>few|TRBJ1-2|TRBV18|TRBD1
TGTGCCAGCTCCCTCTCCTTCCTCCCCTCCGGGACAGGGTATAACTATGGCTACACCTTC
CASSLSFLPSGTGYNYGYTF
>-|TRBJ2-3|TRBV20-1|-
TGCAGTGCTAGAGATGTGGCTAGTTGGACAGATACGCAGTATTTT
CSARDVASWTDTQYF
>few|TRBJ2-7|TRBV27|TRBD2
TGTGCCAGCAGTTCGACTAGCGGGTCCGGGTACGAGCAGTACTTC
CASSSTSGSGYEQYF
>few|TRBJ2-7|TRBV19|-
TGTGCCAGTAGTATAGAGAGAGGGGAACACTACGAGCAGTACTTC
CASSIERGEHYEQYF
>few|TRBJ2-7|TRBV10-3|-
TGTGCCATCAGTGACGGTGGGCGATCCTACGAGCAGTACTTC
CAISDGGRSYEQYF
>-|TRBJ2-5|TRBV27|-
TGTGCCAGCAGTTTATTGGACCGCCCCGAGACCCAGTACTTC
CASSLLDRPETQYF
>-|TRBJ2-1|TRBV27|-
TGTGCCAGTTCTTGGGGAGGCCCCAATAACAATGAGCAGTTCTTC
CASSWGGPNNNEQFF